This T cell receptor (beta chain) is drawn from a study of T cells in Graves' hyperthyroidism and ophthalmopathy. RNA transcripts served as the template for amplifying TCR beta CDR3 regions. HTBI primers were employed in a first-round RT-PCR of the TCR CDR3. TCRdb independently ran MiXCR on the multiplex PCR reads; one entry per CDR3 protein. The sample lists about 720,000 distinct CDR3 sequences; roughly 17% were seen once. The CDR3 sequence is 14 residues long. V shed 2 bases and J shed 5 bases, with 12 bases lying between them. In this sample, this clonotype turned up many times. This rearrangement joins TRBV12-3 or TRBV12-4 to TRBJ1-1, with D hard to call. The receptor was derived from a young man with Graves' hyperthyroidism. Specimen: blood. The CDR3 region is CASSLITAGTEAFF. The CDR3 bases are TGTGCCAGCAGTTTAATCACAGCGGGGACTGAAGCTTTCTTT.